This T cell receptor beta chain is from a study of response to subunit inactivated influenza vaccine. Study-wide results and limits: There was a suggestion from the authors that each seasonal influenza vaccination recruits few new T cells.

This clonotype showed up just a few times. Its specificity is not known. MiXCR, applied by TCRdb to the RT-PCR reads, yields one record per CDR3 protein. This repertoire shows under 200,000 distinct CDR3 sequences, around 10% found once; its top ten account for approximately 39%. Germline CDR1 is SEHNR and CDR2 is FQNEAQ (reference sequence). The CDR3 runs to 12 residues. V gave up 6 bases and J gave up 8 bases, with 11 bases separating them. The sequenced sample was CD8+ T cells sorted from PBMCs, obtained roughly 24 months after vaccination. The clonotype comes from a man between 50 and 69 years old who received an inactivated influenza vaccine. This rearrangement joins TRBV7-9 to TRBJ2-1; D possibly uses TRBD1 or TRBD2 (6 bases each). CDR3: CASRTGADEQFF. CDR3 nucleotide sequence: TGTGCCAGCAGGACGGGGGCGGATGAGCAGTTCTTC.